What follows are 22 T cell receptor beta chains derived from one specimen sequenced in a study of OX40 agonist ivuxolimab in advanced cancers. Only in-frame clones appear in the TCRdb table, and some are missing; sequencing was by immunoSEQ multiplex PCR. The repertoire includes over 70,000 clones, about 82% of them detected once, and about 6.9% sits in the top ten. Sequencing was performed on CD4+ or CD8+ T cells sorted from blood, taken in a trial of the OX40 agonist ivuxolimab. Receptor source: an adult with an advanced solid tumor such as melanoma, head and neck, liver or kidney cancer.

V is TRBV6-1 and J is TRBJ2-7; D ambiguous. V was pared by 7 bases and J by 6 bases, with 7 bases between. The CDR3 spans 10 residues. Germline lookup yields CDR1 MNHNS and CDR2 SASEGT. The CDR3 nucleotides are TGTGCCAGCAAAGGGCCCGAGCAGTACTTC. The encoded protein is CASKGPEQYF.

The rearrangement links TRBV6-5 to TRBJ1-4; weak D call: TRBD1 (6 bases). V shed 4 bases and J shed 4 bases, with 13 bases lying between them. The germline gives CDR1 MNHEY, CDR2 SVGAGI. The CDR3 has 15 amino acids. The CDR3 region has the DNA TGTGCCAGCAGTTTTCAAGGGGGGATTAATGAAAAACTGTTTTTT. The encoded protein is CASSFQGGINEKLFF.

The V and J genes are TRBV5-1 and TRBJ2-5, with D perhaps matching TRBD2 (5 bases). Trimming shortened V by 6 bases and J by 4 bases, and 19 bases separated the two germline ends. The CDR3 is 15 amino acids. CDR1 is SGHRS and CDR2 is YFSETQ in the germline V gene. The CDR3 nucleotides read TGCGCCAGCAACAGCACCCGGGAAAGAAGAGAGACCCAGTACTTC. It is translated as CASNSTRERRETQYF. The full variable domain, rest sourced from reference TRBV5-1 and TRBJ2-5, is KAGVTQTPRYLIKTRGQQVTLSCSPISGHRSVSWYQQTPGQGLQFLFEYFSETQRNKGNFPGRFSGRQFSNSRSEMNVSTLELGDSALYLCASNSTRERRETQYFGPGTRLLVL.

The chain links TRBV5-1 to TRBJ1-2; D is perhaps TRBD1 (6 bases). This CDR3 contains 12 residues. Trimming cost V 5 bases and J 5 bases, with 10 bases left between them. The V gene's germline CDR1 is SGHRS and CDR2 YFSETQ. CDR3 nucleotide sequence: TGCGCCAGCAGTCCTGGACAGTATGGCTACACCTTC. It encodes CASSPGQYGYTF.

V is TRBV7-9 and J is TRBJ2-7, with 7 positions matching TRBD2. J lost 7 bases, V lost 5 bases, and 5 bases had no gene match. The CDR3 contains 12 residues. CDR1 and CDR2 (germline): SEHNR, FQNEAQ (reference sequence). This CDR3 reads CASSGGSGEQYF. DNA of the CDR3: TGTGCCAGCAGCGGCGGGAGTGGGGAGCAGTACTTC.

The CDR3 DNA is TGCGCCAGCAGCGTGGACAGTAACACTGAAGCTTTCTTT. Translated: CASSVDSNTEAFF. The chain employs TRBV5-1 and TRBJ1-1; a weak D match, TRBD1 (6 bases). The CDR3 runs to 13 residues. Trimming stripped 4 bases from V and 2 bases from J, with 9 bases between. Germline lookup yields CDR1 SGHRS and CDR2 YFSETQ.

V usage is TRBV14 and J usage is TRBJ2-1; TRBD1 is a possible D gene (6 bases). CDR1 and CDR2 from the germline V gene are SGHDN and FVKESK. With 1 base removed from V and 4 bases from J, the gap between germline ends came to 11 bases. CDR3 size: 15 residues. The CDR3 here is CASSQGQGWYNEQFF. In DNA, the CDR3 is TGTGCCAGCAGCCAAGGCCAGGGGTGGTACAATGAGCAGTTCTTC.

The genes are TRBV2 and TRBJ2-5, with D uncertain. Germline lookup yields CDR1 SNHLY and CDR2 FYNNEI. This CDR3 has 13 residues. The V and J ends lost 6 bases and 2 bases respectively, with 10 bases between them. CDR3 coding DNA: TGTGCCAGCAGGATAATAGGTCAAGAGACCCAGTACTTC. It yields the protein CASRIIGQETQYF. Together with reference TRBV2 and TRBJ2-5, the CDR3 gives the full variable domain: EPEVTQTPSHQVTQMGQEVILRCVPISNHLYFYWYRQILGQKVEFLVSFYNNEISEKSEIFDDQFSVERPDGSNFTLKIRSTKLEDSAMYFCASRIIGQETQYFGPGTRLLVL.

The chain recombines TRBV30 with TRBJ2-5; tentatively, D is TRBD2 (5 bases). The CDR3 length is 14 residues. V lost 0 bases and J lost 7, with 15 bases in between. Germline values: CDR1 GTSNPN, CDR2 SVGIG (reference sequence). The CDR3 region is CAWSVSLAWGTQYF. The DNA of the CDR3 is TGTGCCTGGAGTGTGAGCCTAGCCTGGGGGACCCAGTACTTC.

The chain uses TRBV11-3 and TRBJ1-2, with D perhaps matching TRBD1 (5 bases). Per the germline V gene, CDR1 is SGHNT and CDR2 is YENEEA. V lost 0 bases to trimming and J lost 8 bases, with 10 bases between them. CDR3 size: 13 residues. CDR3 in DNA: TGTGCCAGCAGCTTAGATTGGGACCGAGGCTACACCTTC. Protein sequence: CASSLDWDRGYTF.

The chain uses TRBV6-6 and TRBJ2-5; D uncertain. V lost 6 bases and J 9 bases, leaving 17 bases between the germline ends. Germline V gives CDR1 MNHNY, CDR2 SVGAGI (reference sequence). CDR3 size: 13 residues. CDR3 nucleotide sequence: TGTGCCAGCAGCCCCTTTTCTCAAGGGTCCCAGTACTTC. It encodes CASSPFSQGSQYF.

This clone was recorded only once. The V call is TRBV18, the J call TRBJ1-2; 9 bases are a match to TRBD1. The germline gives CDR1 KGHSH, CDR2 LQKENI. The CDR3 has 17 amino acids. V was pared by 4 bases and J by 0 bases, with 9 bases of the junction left unmatched. The CDR3 DNA reads TGTGCCAGCTCACTACGGACAGGGGCACGAGCTAACTATGGCTACACCTTC. It yields the protein CASSLRTGARANYGYTF.

This clone appeared a single time. The chain links TRBV30 to TRBJ1-1; D ambiguous. V dropped 4 bases and J dropped 10 bases, with 22 bases sitting between them. Per germline, CDR1 GTSNPN and CDR2 SVGIG (reference sequence). CDR3 length: 14 amino acids. CDR3 sequence: CAWNPPFGPLVAFF. The CDR3, as DNA: TGTGCCTGGAATCCCCCGTTTGGGCCGCTGGTAGCTTTCTTT.

CDR3 sequence: CASSDVSYNEQFF. CDR3 nucleotide sequence: TGTGCCAGCAGTGACGTCTCCTACAATGAGCAGTTCTTC. The V and J genes are TRBV2 and TRBJ2-1; D gene ambiguous. Per germline, CDR1 SNHLY and CDR2 FYNNEI. The length of the CDR3 is 13 residues. Trimming removed 3 bases from V and 0 bases from J, with 3 bases in between.

This clone has only one observation. The rearrangement uses TRBV5-1 and TRBJ2-5, with 7 nucleotides matching TRBD1. This CDR3 spans 14 amino acids. The V gene end was trimmed by 0 bases and the J gene end by 3 bases; junction bases not matched to a gene: 2. CDR1 SGHRS and CDR2 YFSETQ come from the germline V gene. The CDR3 region has the DNA TGCGCCAGCAGCTTGGTAGGGACAGAAGAGACCCAGTACTTC. Protein sequence: CASSLVGTEETQYF.

V usage is TRBV27 and J usage is TRBJ1-6, with D unclear. The CDR3 runs 14 residues. Germline CDR1 is MNHEY and CDR2 is SMNVEV (reference sequence). V shed 5 bases and J shed 6 bases, with 11 bases lying between them. DNA for the CDR3: TGTGCCAGCAGTCCCGGAGTCCGTAATTCACCCCTCCACTTT. Amino acids: CASSPGVRNSPLHF.

V and J are TRBV5-1 and TRBJ2-7; no clear D. The V end was cut by 5 bases, the J end by 0 bases, with 12 bases between. The CDR3 is made up of 14 amino acids. Germline V lookup: CDR1 SGHRS, CDR2 YFSETQ. The CDR3 loop is CASRLDANSYEQYF. CDR3 nucleotide sequence: TGCGCCAGCAGGCTGGACGCTAACTCCTACGAGCAGTACTTC.

Ten or more counts support this clone. J is TRBJ1-1 and V is TRBV5-1, with D possibly TRBD1 on 5 matching bases. Germline V lookup: CDR1 SGHRS, CDR2 YFSETQ. The CDR3 runs 14 residues. V gave up 4 bases and J gave up 0 bases, with 10 bases separating them. CDR3 residues: CASSPGTLNTEAFF. CDR3 sequence (DNA): TGCGCCAGCAGCCCCGGGACCCTGAACACTGAAGCTTTCTTT.

This chain uses TRBV5-8 with TRBJ2-3; 7 bases agree with TRBD2. Germline V gene lookup returns CDR1 SGHTS and CDR2 YDEGEE. J lost 2 bases, V lost 4 bases, and 4 bases had no gene match. The CDR3 length is 14 residues. The CDR3 protein is CASSRAGPTDTQYF. The DNA for the CDR3 is TGTGCCAGCAGCCGAGCGGGGCCCACAGATACGCAGTATTTT.

CDR3 loop: CASSLVAAGEDNEQYF. The CDR3 DNA follows: TGTGCCAGCAGCTTAGTTGCGGCAGGGGAAGATAACGAGCAGTACTTC. V usage is TRBV7-2 and J usage is TRBJ2-7; D possibly corresponds to TRBD1 (6 bases). The CDR3 runs to 16 residues. CDR1 and CDR2 (germline): SGHTA, FQGNSA. V was pared by 1 base and J by 5 bases, with 18 bases between.

The chain employs TRBV7-9 and TRBJ2-1, with a weak D call TRBD2 (6 bases). From germline, CDR1 is SEHNR and CDR2 FQNEAQ (reference sequence). The CDR3 runs 14 residues. V lost 5 bases and J lost 6, with 14 bases in between. The CDR3 loop reads CASSPQGLSNEQFF. CDR3 sequence (DNA): TGTGCCAGCAGCCCTCAGGGACTCTCCAATGAGCAGTTCTTC.

The V and J genes are TRBV6-5 and TRBJ2-5; 7 bases are shared with TRBD1. Trimming took 6 bases from V and 2 from J; bases not matched to a gene: 6. This CDR3 has 14 residues. The V gene's germline CDR1 is MNHEY and CDR2 SVGAGI. The CDR3 coding sequence is TGTGCCAGCAGAGAGGGGGCCGCACAAGAGACCCAGTACTTC. This gives the protein CASREGAAQETQYF.